The T cell receptor (beta chain) described here comes from a study of shared T cell receptors in the human thymus. Libraries were prepared by immunoSEQ multiplex PCR; TCRdb keeps only in-frame clonotypes and omits some of them. The sample yields 650,000 to 950,000 clones, roughly 85% seen once. This CDR3 contains 15 residues. The trim removed 0 bases at V and 4 bases at J, leaving 3 bases unmatched. Germline lookup yields CDR1 ENHRY and CDR2 SYGVKD. These data also featured in a second study, about human thymus T cells.

The sequencing input was thymocytes. The V call is TRBV10-3, the J call TRBJ2-3; 8 bases line up with TRBD2. The receptor was derived from a girl in the first two years of life with a congenital heart defect. CDR3 protein: CAISESDSGADTQYF. The CDR3 DNA reads as TGTGCCATCAGTGAGTCAGATAGCGGGGCAGATACGCAGTATTTT.